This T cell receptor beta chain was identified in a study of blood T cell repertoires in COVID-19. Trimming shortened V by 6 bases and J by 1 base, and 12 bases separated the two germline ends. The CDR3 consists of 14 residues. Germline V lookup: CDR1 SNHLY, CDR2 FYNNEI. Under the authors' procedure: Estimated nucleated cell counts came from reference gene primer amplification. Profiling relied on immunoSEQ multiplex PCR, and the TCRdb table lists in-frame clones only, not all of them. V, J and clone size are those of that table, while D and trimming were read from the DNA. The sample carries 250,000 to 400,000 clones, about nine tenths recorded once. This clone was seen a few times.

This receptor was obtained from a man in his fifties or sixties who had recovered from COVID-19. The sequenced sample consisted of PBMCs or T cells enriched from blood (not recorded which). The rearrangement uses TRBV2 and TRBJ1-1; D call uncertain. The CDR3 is CASSAMVGNTEAFF. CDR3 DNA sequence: TGTGCCAGCAGCGCTATGGTCGGGAACACTGAAGCTTTCTTT.